Following are 5 T cell receptor beta chains from one sample sequenced in a study of T cells of healthy individuals. TCRdb passed the 5' RACE reads through MiXCR, listing each CDR3 protein once. The sample has approximately 52,000 distinct CDR3 sequences, over 12% seen once. Receptor source: a human donor in good health.

The genes are TRBV2 and TRBJ1-2; D gene uncertain. V lost 5 bases and J 0 bases, leaving 4 bases between the germline ends. The CDR3 is made up of 12 amino acids. Germline CDR1 SNHLY, CDR2 FYNNEI. CDR3 protein: CASSPTNYGYTF. As DNA, the CDR3 is TGTGCCAGCAGTCCCACTAACTATGGCTACACCTTC.

This clonotype has a handful of counts. The J gene is TRBJ2-1, the V gene TRBV7-8, with D possibly TRBD1 on 6 matching bases. The ends were cut back, 3 bases at V and 15 bases at J, with 15 bases in the middle. The CDR3 runs 12 residues. Germline V CDR1 and CDR2: SGHVS, FQNEAQ. CDR3 sequence: CASSLPGTRGFF. The CDR3 region has the DNA TGTGCCAGCAGCTTGCCCGGGACACGTGGGTTCTTC.

In its sample, this clonotype was seen many times. This chain joins TRBV11-2 and TRBJ1-6; no clear D gene. The CDR3 runs to 15 residues. The V gene's germline CDR1 is SGHAT and CDR2 FQNNGV. Trimming took off 3 bases at V and 7 bases at J, with 13 bases between the two ends. The CDR3 region has the DNA TGTGCCAGCAGCTTCGGCACGCCGAGGAATTCACCCCTCCACTTT. This gives the protein CASSFGTPRNSPLHF. Using reference TRBV11-2 and TRBJ1-6 for the parts outside the CDR3, the full variable domain is EAGVAQSPRYKIIEKRQSVAFWCNPISGHATLYWYQQILGQGPKLLIQFQNNGVVDDSQLPKDRFSAERLKGVDSTLKIQPAKLEDSAVYLCASSFGTPRNSPLHFGNGTRLTVT.

This clonotype was detected ten times or more. The chain is built from TRBV27 and TRBJ2-1; D gene uncertain. The CDR3 consists of 13 residues. The V gene lost 1 base and the J gene lost 6 bases, with 7 bases spanning the gap. From germline, CDR1 is MNHEY and CDR2 SMNVEV (reference sequence). CDR3: CASSLYGANEQFF. CDR3 bases: TGTGCCAGCAGTTTATACGGAGCCAATGAGCAGTTCTTC.

This clonotype was recorded a few times. The chain recombines TRBV3-1 with TRBJ2-5; TRBD2 matches at 9 bases. V lost 3 bases and J lost 0; bases outside the gene matches: 2. Germline V gives CDR1 LGHDT, CDR2 YNNKEL (reference sequence). The CDR3 covers 15 residues. The CDR3 DNA reads TGTGCCAGCAGCCAGCTAGCGGGGAACCAAGAGACCCAGTACTTC. Its translation: CASSQLAGNQETQYF.